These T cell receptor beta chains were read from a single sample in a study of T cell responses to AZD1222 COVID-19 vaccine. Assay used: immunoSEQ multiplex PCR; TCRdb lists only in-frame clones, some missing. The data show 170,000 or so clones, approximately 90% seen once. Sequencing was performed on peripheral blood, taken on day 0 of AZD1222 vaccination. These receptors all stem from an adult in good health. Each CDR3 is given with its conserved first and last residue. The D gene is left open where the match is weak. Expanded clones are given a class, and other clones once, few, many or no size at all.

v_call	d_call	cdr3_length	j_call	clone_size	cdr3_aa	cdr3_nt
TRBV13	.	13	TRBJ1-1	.	CASSLQLGTEAFF	TGTGCCAGCAGCTTACAATTAGGAACCGAAGCTTTCTTT
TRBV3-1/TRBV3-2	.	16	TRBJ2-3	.	CASSQEWGLNTDTQYF	TGTGCCAGCAGCCAAGAGTGGGGACTTAACACAGATACGCAGTATTTT
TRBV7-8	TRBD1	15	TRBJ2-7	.	CASSSGTGLRYEQYF	TGTGCCAGCAGCTCAGGGACAGGCTTAAGATACGAGCAGTACTTC
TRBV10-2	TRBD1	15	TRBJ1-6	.	CASSEGTGGNSPLHF	TGCGCCAGCAGTGAGGGGACAGGGGGCAATTCACCCCTCCACTTT
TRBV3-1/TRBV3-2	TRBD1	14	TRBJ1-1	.	CASSTGVIHTEAFF	TGTGCCAGCAGTACAGGGGTTATTCACACTGAAGCTTTCTTT
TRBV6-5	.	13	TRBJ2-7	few	CASSKTDAYEQYF	TGTGCCAGCAGTAAAACAGATGCCTACGAGCAGTACTTC
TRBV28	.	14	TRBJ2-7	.	CASSPLFQSYEQYF	TGTGCCAGCAGCCCTCTCTTCCAGTCCTACGAGCAGTACTTC
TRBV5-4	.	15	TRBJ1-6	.	CASSFPGQTNSPLHF	TGTGCCAGCAGCTTCCCCGGTCAGACTAATTCACCCCTCCACTTT
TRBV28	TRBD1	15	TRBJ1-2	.	CASSPGTAADYGYTF	TGTGCCAGCAGCCCGGGGACAGCAGCCGACTATGGCTACACCTTC
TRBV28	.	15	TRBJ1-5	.	CASTAPRGAGQPQHF	TGTGCCAGCACCGCCCCCCGCGGGGCTGGTCAGCCCCAGCATTTT
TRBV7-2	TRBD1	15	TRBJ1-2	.	CASSLGDRGVGGYTF	TGTGCCAGCAGCTTAGGGGACAGGGGTGTGGGTGGCTACACCTTC
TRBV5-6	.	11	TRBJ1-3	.	CASSWGNTIYF	TGTGCCAGCAGCTGGGGAAACACCATATATTTT
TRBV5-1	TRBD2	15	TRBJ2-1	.	CASSPTSGGANEQFF	TGCGCCAGCAGCCCGACTAGCGGGGGGGCCAATGAGCAGTTCTTC
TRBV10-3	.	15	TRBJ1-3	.	CAISEKGSSGNTIYF	TGTGCCATCAGTGAGAAAGGAAGCTCTGGAAACACCATATATTTT
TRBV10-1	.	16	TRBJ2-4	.	CASSERDTSAKNIQYF	TGCGCCAGCAGTGAGAGGGACACGTCAGCCAAAAACATTCAGTACTTC
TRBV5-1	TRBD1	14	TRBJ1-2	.	CASSVTGTGDGYTF	TGCGCCAGCAGCGTGACCGGGACAGGGGACGGCTACACCTTC
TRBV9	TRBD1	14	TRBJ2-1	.	CASSVAGTGVEQFF	TGTGCCAGCAGCGTAGCTGGGACAGGGGTAGAGCAGTTCTTC
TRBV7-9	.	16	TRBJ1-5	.	CASSSWTGGGNQPQHF	TGTGCCAGCAGCTCCTGGACCGGGGGAGGCAATCAGCCCCAGCATTTT
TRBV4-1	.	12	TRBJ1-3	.	CASSQAMGTIYF	TGCGCCAGCAGCCAAGCCATGGGTACCATATATTTT
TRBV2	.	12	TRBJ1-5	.	CASSVGFEVQHF	TGTGCCAGCAGTGTGGGGTTCGAGGTCCAGCATTTT
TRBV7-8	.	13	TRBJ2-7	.	CASSERAHYEQYF	TGTGCCAGTAGCGAACGAGCCCACTACGAGCAGTACTTC
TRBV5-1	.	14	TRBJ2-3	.	CASSPSHSTDTQYF	TGCGCCAGCAGCCCCAGCCATAGCACAGATACGCAGTATTTT
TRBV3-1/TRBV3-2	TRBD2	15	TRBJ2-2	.	CASSQGLVVGGELFF	TGTGCCAGCAGCCAGGGACTAGTCGTTGGCGGGGAGCTGTTTTTT
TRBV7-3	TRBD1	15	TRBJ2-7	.	CASSLTAGGYHEQYF	TGTGCCAGCAGCTTAACAGCAGGGGGCTACCACGAGCAGTACTTC
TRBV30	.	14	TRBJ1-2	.	CAWGPDIRNYGYTF	TGTGCCTGGGGTCCGGACATACGTAACTATGGCTACACCTTC
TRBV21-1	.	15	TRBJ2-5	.	CASSVGQGAQETQYF	.
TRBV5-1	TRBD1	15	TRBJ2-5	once	CASSLGGTAEETQYF	TGCGCCAGCAGCTTGGGAGGGACAGCTGAAGAGACCCAGTACTTC
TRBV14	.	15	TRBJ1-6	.	CASSHGGRDNSPLHF	TGTGCCAGCAGCCATGGGGGGCGCGATAATTCACCCCTCCACTTT
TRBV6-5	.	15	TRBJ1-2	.	CASSLTVIANYGYTF	TGTGCCAGCAGCTTGACAGTCATAGCTAACTATGGCTACACCTTC
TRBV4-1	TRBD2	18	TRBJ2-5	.	CASSGGRLAGAGQETQYF	TGCGCCAGCAGCGGAGGGAGGCTAGCGGGGGCCGGACAAGAGACCCAGTACTTC
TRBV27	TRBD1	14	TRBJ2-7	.	CASSPGQATYEQYF	TGTGCCAGCAGTCCAGGACAGGCAACCTACGAGCAGTACTTC
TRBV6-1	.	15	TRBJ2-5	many	CASSDAAGGQETQYF	TGTGCCAGCAGTGATGCAGCAGGAGGTCAAGAGACCCAGTACTTC
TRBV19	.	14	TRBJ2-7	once	CASSIQHNSYEQYF	TGTGCCAGTAGTATCCAACACAACTCCTACGAGCAGTACTTC
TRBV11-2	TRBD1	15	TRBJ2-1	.	CASSSPGTGVNEQFF	TGTGCCAGCAGCTCCCCCGGGACAGGGGTCAATGAGCAGTTCTTC
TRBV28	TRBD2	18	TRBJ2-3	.	CASSHRRLGLAGPDTQYF	TGTGCCAGCAGCCACCGTAGGCTGGGACTAGCGGGGCCAGATACGCAGTATTTT
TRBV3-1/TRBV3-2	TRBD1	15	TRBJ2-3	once	CASSQRGGRTDTQYF	TGTGCCAGCAGCCAACGAGGGGGCCGCACAGATACGCAGTATTTT
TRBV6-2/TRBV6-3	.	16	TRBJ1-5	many	CASSYPQGSSNQPQHF	TGTGCCAGCAGTTACCCACAGGGATCTAGCAATCAGCCCCAGCATTTT
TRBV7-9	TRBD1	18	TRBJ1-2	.	CASTVTSGQGFQSGGYTF	TGTGCCAGCACCGTCACGTCGGGACAGGGTTTCCAATCGGGCGGCTACACCTTC
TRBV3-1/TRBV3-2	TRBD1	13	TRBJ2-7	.	CASSRVRGHEQYF	TGTGCCAGCAGCCGCGTCAGGGGGCACGAGCAGTACTTC
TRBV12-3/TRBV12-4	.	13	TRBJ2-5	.	CASSFSDWETQYF	TGTGCCAGCAGTTTCAGCGACTGGGAGACCCAGTACTTC
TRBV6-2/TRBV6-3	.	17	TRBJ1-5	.	CASSYSGAEGGNQPQHF	TGTGCCAGCAGTTACTCGGGGGCCGAGGGAGGCAATCAGCCCCAGCATTTT
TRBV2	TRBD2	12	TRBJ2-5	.	CASRGAGETQYF	TGTGCCAGCAGGGGAGCGGGGGAGACCCAGTACTTC
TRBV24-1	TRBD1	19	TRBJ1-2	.	CATSEGTIGTGCIGYGYTF	TGTGCCACCAGTGAAGGGACCATAGGGACAGGGTGTATTGGCTATGGCTACACCTTC
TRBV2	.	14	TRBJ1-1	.	CASSGSVGHLEAFF	TGTGCCAGCAGTGGGTCAGTAGGGCACCTTGAAGCTTTCTTT
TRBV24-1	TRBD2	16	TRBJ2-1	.	CATSDPLAGSRNEQFF	TGTGCCACCAGTGACCCTCTAGCGGGTTCGAGGAATGAGCAGTTCTTC
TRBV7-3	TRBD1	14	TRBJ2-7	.	CASSLETGGYEQYF	TGTGCCAGCAGCTTAGAGACAGGGGGCTACGAGCAGTACTTC
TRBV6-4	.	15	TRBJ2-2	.	CASRRSSVNTGELFF	TGTGCCAGCAGAAGGTCCTCTGTGAACACCGGGGAGCTGTTTTTT
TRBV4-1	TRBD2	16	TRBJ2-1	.	CASSDQLAGGWDEQFF	TGCGCCAGCAGCGACCAACTAGCGGGGGGCTGGGATGAGCAGTTCTTC
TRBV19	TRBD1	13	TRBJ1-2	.	CASSRRTGEGYTF	TGTGCCAGTAGCAGACGGACAGGGGAAGGCTACACCTTC